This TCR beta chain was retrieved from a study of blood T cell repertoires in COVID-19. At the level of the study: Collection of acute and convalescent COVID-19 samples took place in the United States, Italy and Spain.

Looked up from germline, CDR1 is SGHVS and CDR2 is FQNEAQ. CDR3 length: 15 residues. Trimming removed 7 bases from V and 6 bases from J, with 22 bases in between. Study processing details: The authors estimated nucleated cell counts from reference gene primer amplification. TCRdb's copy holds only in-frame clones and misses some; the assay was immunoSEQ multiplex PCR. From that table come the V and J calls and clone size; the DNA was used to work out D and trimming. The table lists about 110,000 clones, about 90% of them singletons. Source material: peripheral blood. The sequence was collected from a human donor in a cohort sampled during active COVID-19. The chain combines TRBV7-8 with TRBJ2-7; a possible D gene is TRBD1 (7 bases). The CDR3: CASNPLEGAPPEQYF. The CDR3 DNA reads TGTGCCAGCAACCCTCTGGAGGGGGCCCCACCCGAGCAGTACTTC.